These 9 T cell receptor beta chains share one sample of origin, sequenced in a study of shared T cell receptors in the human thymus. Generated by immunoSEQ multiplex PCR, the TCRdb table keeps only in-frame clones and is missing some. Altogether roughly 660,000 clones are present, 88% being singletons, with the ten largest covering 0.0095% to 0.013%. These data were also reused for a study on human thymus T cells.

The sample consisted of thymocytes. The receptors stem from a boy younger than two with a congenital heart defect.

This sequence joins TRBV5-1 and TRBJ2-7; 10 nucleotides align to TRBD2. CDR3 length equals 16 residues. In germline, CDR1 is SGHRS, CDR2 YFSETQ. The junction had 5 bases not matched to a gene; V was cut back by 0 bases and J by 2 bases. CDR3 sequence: CASSLGLAGEPYEQYF. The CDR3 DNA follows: TGCGCCAGCAGCTTGGGCCTAGCGGGAGAGCCCTACGAGCAGTACTTC.

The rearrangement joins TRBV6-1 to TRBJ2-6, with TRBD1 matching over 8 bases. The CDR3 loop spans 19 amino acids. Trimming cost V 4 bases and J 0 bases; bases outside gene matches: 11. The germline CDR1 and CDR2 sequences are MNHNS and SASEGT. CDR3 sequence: CASSGVPGQVFSGANVLTF. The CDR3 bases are TGTGCCAGCAGTGGAGTACCGGGACAGGTTTTCTCTGGGGCCAACGTCCTGACTTTC.

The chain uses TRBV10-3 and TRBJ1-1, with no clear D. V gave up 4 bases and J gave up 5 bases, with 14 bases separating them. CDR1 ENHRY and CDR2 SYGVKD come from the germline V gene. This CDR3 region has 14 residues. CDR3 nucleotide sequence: TGTGCCATCAGTGGGGGAGGACTAGGGACTGAAGCTTTCTTT. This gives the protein CAISGGGLGTEAFF.

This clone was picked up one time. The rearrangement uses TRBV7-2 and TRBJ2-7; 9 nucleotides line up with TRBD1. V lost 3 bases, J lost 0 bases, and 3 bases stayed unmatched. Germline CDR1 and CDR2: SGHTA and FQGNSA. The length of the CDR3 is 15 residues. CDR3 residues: CASSLGQGPSYEQYF. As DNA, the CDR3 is TGTGCCAGCAGCTTGGGACAGGGCCCCTCCTACGAGCAGTACTTC.

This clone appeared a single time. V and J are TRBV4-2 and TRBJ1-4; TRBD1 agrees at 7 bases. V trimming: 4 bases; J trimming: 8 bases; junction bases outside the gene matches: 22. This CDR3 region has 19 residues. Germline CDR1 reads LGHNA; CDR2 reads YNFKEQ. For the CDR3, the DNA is TGTGCCAGCAGCCCCAGGGGCCCGCGTCAGGGGGGACGCGGGGAAAAACTGTTTTTT. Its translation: CASSPRGPRQGGRGEKLFF.

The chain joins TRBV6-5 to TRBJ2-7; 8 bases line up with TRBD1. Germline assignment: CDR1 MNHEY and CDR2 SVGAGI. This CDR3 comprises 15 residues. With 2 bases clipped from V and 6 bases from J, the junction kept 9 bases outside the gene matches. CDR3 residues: CASSYRTGTRVEQYF. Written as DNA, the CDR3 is TGTGCCAGCAGTTACCGGACAGGGACAAGGGTCGAGCAGTACTTC.

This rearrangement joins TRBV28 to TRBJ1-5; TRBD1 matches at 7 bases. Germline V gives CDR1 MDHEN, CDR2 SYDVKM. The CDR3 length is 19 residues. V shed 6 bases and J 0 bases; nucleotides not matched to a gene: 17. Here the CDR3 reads CASSTKGQRSVYSNQPQHF. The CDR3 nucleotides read TGTGCCAGCAGCACCAAGGGACAGCGCTCCGTCTATAGCAATCAGCCCCAGCATTTT.

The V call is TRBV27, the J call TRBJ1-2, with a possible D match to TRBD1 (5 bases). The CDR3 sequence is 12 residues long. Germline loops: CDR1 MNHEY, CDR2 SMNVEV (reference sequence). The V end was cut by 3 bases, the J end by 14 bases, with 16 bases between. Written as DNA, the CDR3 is TGTGCCAGCAGTTTGTCTGGGGGGAGTGAAACCTTC. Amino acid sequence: CASSLSGGSETF.

The CDR3 sequence: CASSRRPDRPQSQHF. CDR3 nucleotide sequence: TGTGCCAGCAGCCGACGCCCGGACAGACCACAGTCCCAGCATTTT. J is TRBJ1-5 and V is TRBV6-5, with D tentatively TRBD1 (6 bases). The germline V and J ends were trimmed by 6 bases and 11 bases, with 23 bases remaining between them. Per germline, CDR1 MNHEY and CDR2 SVGAGI. This CDR3 is built from 15 residues.